This entry lists 26 T cell receptor beta chains sequenced from one sample in a study of cytomegalovirus exposure and HLA in healthy donors. The study ran its PCR with 60 Vbeta and 13 Jbeta primers. Generated by immunoSEQ multiplex PCR, the TCRdb table keeps only in-frame clones and is missing some. This repertoire shows about 190,000 clones, approximately 78% found once; its top ten account for approximately 2.3%. Sequencing was performed on PBMCs. The receptors originated from a male donor in good health and CMV-seronegative.

CDR3 sequence reads: CASRQTSGPTYEQYF. The CDR3 DNA follows: TGTGCCAGCAGACAGACTAGCGGGCCTACCTACGAGCAGTACTTC. The chain carries TRBV6-1 and TRBJ2-7, with TRBD2 matching 10 bases. There are 15 residues in the CDR3. After removal of 6 bases from V and 2 bases from J, the junction contained 7 bases not matched to a gene. The germline V gene encodes CDR1 MNHNS and CDR2 SASEGT.

In this sample, this clone turned up once. Other DNA sequences from this sample encode an identical CDR3 as well. The chain uses TRBV20-1 and TRBJ2-1; D ambiguous. CDR3 length: 11 residues. Germline V gives CDR1 DFQATT, CDR2 SNEGSKA (reference sequence). The V and J ends lost 3 bases and 5 bases respectively, with 5 bases between them. The CDR3 region is CSARADNEQFF. DNA for the CDR3: TGCAGTGCTAGGGCCGACAATGAGCAGTTCTTC.

J is TRBJ2-1 and V is TRBV19, with 7 bases identical to TRBD1. With 0 bases clipped from V and 16 bases from J, the junction kept 9 bases outside the gene matches. The CDR3 spans 13 residues. The germline V gene has CDR1 LNHDA and CDR2 SQIVND (reference sequence). In DNA, the CDR3 is TGTGCCAGTAGTATAGACGAGGGGACAGTTCCCTTCTTC. Protein product: CASSIDEGTVPFF. Looking up the rest from reference TRBV19 and TRBJ2-1 gives the full variable domain: DGGITQSPKYLFRKEGQNVTLSCEQNLNHDAMYWYRQDPGQGLRLIYYSQIVNDFQKGDIAEGYSVSREKKESFPLTVTSAQKNPTAFYLCASSIDEGTVPFFGPGTRLTVL.

The chain employs TRBV30 and TRBJ2-2; TRBD1 is a possible D gene (6 bases). Germline V gene lookup returns CDR1 GTSNPN and CDR2 SVGIG (reference sequence). The CDR3 loop spans 13 amino acids. V lost 3 bases, J lost 7 bases, and 12 bases lay in between. The CDR3 loop reads CAWRQGNVGELFF. DNA of the CDR3: TGTGCCTGGAGACAGGGAAATGTCGGGGAGCTGTTTTTT.

This chain links TRBV6-6 with TRBJ2-7, with 7 bases that match TRBD2. Germline-derived CDR1 and CDR2 are MNHNY and SVGAGI (reference sequence). This CDR3 is 15 amino acids long. The J segment lost 3 bases and the V segment lost 2 bases, leaving 7 bases of the junction unmatched. CDR3 sequence reads: CASSYRERGGYEQYF. CDR3 bases: TGTGCCAGCAGTTACCGCGAGCGGGGCGGCTACGAGCAGTACTTC.

This clone was counted between two and nine times. The V and J genes are TRBV5-6 and TRBJ2-6, with D perhaps matching TRBD1 (6 bases). The V end lost 3 bases, the J end lost 2 bases, and 18 bases lay between the germline ends. The germline gives CDR1 SGHDT, CDR2 YYEEEE. There are 18 residues in the CDR3. The CDR3 loop reads CASSSSGATMAGANVLTF. Here the CDR3 DNA reads TGTGCCAGCAGCTCCTCAGGGGCCACGATGGCTGGGGCCAACGTCCTGACTTTC.

The chain recombines TRBV5-1 with TRBJ2-2; the D gene is possibly TRBD1 (6 bases). Trimming removed 2 bases from V and 7 bases from J, with 15 bases in between. The CDR3 has 15 residues. Germline-derived CDR1 and CDR2 are SGHRS and YFSETQ. CDR3 nucleotides: TGCGCCAGCAGCTTACGTGGGACATATAGCGGGGAGCTGTTTTTT. This sequence encodes CASSLRGTYSGELFF. The full variable domain, in which reference TRBV5-1 and TRBJ2-2 provide the parts outside the CDR3, is KAGVTQTPRYLIKTRGQQVTLSCSPISGHRSVSWYQQTPGQGLQFLFEYFSETQRNKGNFPGRFSGRQFSNSRSEMNVSTLELGDSALYLCASSLRGTYSGELFFGEGSRLTVL.

This clone came up once. V and J are TRBV5-1 and TRBJ1-1; a possible D gene is TRBD1 (6 bases). The CDR3 totals 13 residues. Looked up from germline, CDR1 is SGHRS and CDR2 is YFSETQ. The V and J ends lost 0 bases and 6 bases respectively, with 9 bases between them. CDR3 protein: CASSLDRVAEAFF. CDR3 DNA sequence: TGCGCCAGCAGCTTGGACAGGGTGGCTGAAGCTTTCTTT.

This clone appeared a single time. The CDR3 spells CASSQLLQGGEQETQYF. The CDR3 nucleotides are TGCGCCAGCAGCCAGCTATTACAGGGGGGGGAGCAAGAGACCCAGTACTTC. This rearrangement joins TRBV4-3 to TRBJ2-5; D is possibly TRBD1 (8 bases). Germline-derived CDR1 and CDR2 are LGHNA and YSLEER. Trimming left V 3 bases short and J 2 bases short, with 19 bases between. The CDR3 is 17 amino acids.

This clone was counted once. The chain combines TRBV30 with TRBJ1-4; TRBD1 aligns across 7 bases. Germline-derived CDR1 and CDR2 are GTSNPN and SVGIG (reference sequence). The CDR3 covers 16 residues. V lost 3 bases, J lost 0 bases, and 7 bases stayed unmatched. The CDR3 DNA follows: TGTGCCTGGAGCGGCGGGACAGATGCAACTAATGAAAAACTGTTTTTT. It yields the protein CAWSGGTDATNEKLFF.

V usage is TRBV13 and J usage is TRBJ2-7; the D gene is possibly TRBD2 (6 bases). Deletions cut 5 bases from V and 2 bases from J, with 19 bases between. CDR3 length equals 16 residues. CDR1 and CDR2 (germline): PRHDT, FYEKMQ (reference sequence). In nucleotides, the CDR3 is TGTGCCAGCAGCCAAATTAGCGGCGGGAAAACCTACGAGCAGTACTTC. Translation: CASSQISGGKTYEQYF. The variable domain in full, with the rest retrieved from reference TRBV13 and TRBJ2-7, is AAGVIQSPRHLIKEKRETATLKCYPIPRHDTVYWYQQGPGQDPQFLISFYEKMQSDKGSIPDRFSAQQFSDYHSELNMSSLELGDSALYFCASSQISGGKTYEQYFGPGTRLTVT.

CDR3 loop: CASSSTLTSRGEYF. CDR3 bases: TGTGCCAGCAGTTCTACCTTAACTAGCCGGGGCGAGTACTTC. This rearrangement joins TRBV28 to TRBJ2-5, with D perhaps matching TRBD2 (6 bases). The CDR3 totals 14 residues. V lost 4 bases, J lost 12 bases, and 21 bases lay in between. Germline CDR1 and CDR2: MDHEN and SYDVKM.

V is TRBV28 and J is TRBJ1-5; D not resolved. The V and J ends lost 3 bases and 0 bases respectively, with 12 bases between them. Germline V gene lookup returns CDR1 MDHEN and CDR2 SYDVKM. This CDR3 contains 16 residues. The CDR3 loop reads CASSLLGPDSNQPQHF. In DNA form, the CDR3 reads TGTGCCAGCAGTTTGTTGGGCCCGGATAGCAATCAGCCCCAGCATTTT.

The rearrangement uses TRBV6-6 and TRBJ2-3; possibly TRBD2 for D (7 bases). The germline CDR1 and CDR2 sequences are MNHNY and SVGAGI (reference sequence). The CDR3 totals 15 residues. Between the trimmed V and J ends, which lost 2 bases and 5 bases, there was a span of 14 bases. The DNA of the CDR3 is TGTGCCAGCAGTTACCTTGGGGGGGCCGGAGATACGCAGTATTTT. This codes for CASSYLGGAGDTQYF.

J is TRBJ2-7 and V is TRBV7-2, with a weak D call TRBD2 (6 bases). V dropped 4 bases and J dropped 0 bases, with 10 bases sitting between them. Germline V gene lookup returns CDR1 SGHTA and CDR2 FQGNSA. This CDR3 is 14 amino acids long. The CDR3 protein is CASSSDYSSYEQYF. For the CDR3, the DNA is TGTGCCAGCAGCTCGGACTACAGCTCCTACGAGCAGTACTTC.

The chain recombines TRBV7-2 with TRBJ2-1; 9 nucleotides agree with TRBD2. The V segment lost 3 bases and the J segment 4 bases; nucleotides outside the gene matches: 10. In germline, CDR1 is SGHTA, CDR2 FQGNSA. CDR3 length equals 17 residues. The CDR3 sequence is CASSFRASGVLYNEQFF. Written as DNA, the CDR3 is TGTGCCAGCAGCTTCCGTGCTAGCGGGGTTCTTTACAATGAGCAGTTCTTC.

The J gene is TRBJ1-5, the V gene TRBV7-6; no clear D. Germline V CDR1 and CDR2: SGHVS, FNYEAQ. The V gene lost 4 bases and the J gene lost 5 bases, with 9 bases spanning the gap. The CDR3 is 13 residues long. CDR3: CASSSDMDQPQHF. CDR3 nucleotide sequence: TGTGCCAGCAGCTCTGACATGGATCAGCCCCAGCATTTT.

This sequence joins TRBV4-1 and TRBJ2-2; perhaps TRBD2 as D (6 bases). Per the germline V gene, CDR1 is MGHRA and CDR2 is YSYEKL. Trimming left V 4 bases short and J 5 bases short, with 20 bases between. The CDR3 covers 17 residues. For the CDR3, the DNA is TGCGCCAGCAGCCGGGAGGTTCCGAGGGCCTTAACCGGGGAGCTGTTTTTT. Amino acids: CASSREVPRALTGELFF.

V and J are TRBV10-1 and TRBJ2-5; the D is unclear. The germline V gene has CDR1 WNHNN and CDR2 SYGVQD (reference sequence). V was shortened by 8 bases and J by 4 bases, with 20 bases between the two germline ends. The CDR3 consists of 15 residues. For the CDR3, the DNA is TGCGCCAGCGGGTCCCTTCGGGTCTTAAGAGAGACCCAGTACTTC. It translates to CASGSLRVLRETQYF.

The rearrangement uses TRBV4-3 and TRBJ2-3; TRBD2 matches at 7 bases. Per germline, CDR1 LGHNA and CDR2 YSLEER. J was trimmed by 8 bases and V by 1 base; bases with no gene match: 6. The CDR3 has 14 residues. In DNA form, the CDR3 reads TGCGCCAGCAGCCAAGCGGGGGGAGTAGGTACGCAGTATTTT. This gives the protein CASSQAGGVGTQYF.

This clone has just one count. The V and J genes are TRBV29-1 and TRBJ2-7; 8 bases match TRBD1. The trim removed 6 bases at V and 6 bases at J, leaving 13 bases unmatched. Germline CDR1 reads SQVTM; CDR2 reads ANQGSEA. CDR3 length: 14 amino acids. This CDR3 is CSVATGARTGEQYF. The DNA for the CDR3 is TGCAGCGTAGCGACAGGGGCTAGAACTGGCGAGCAGTACTTC.

The chain links TRBV4-2 to TRBJ2-2; TRBD2 aligns across 7 bases. The CDR3 contains 19 residues. The germline gives CDR1 LGHNA, CDR2 YNFKEQ. Losses at the gene ends were 1 base for V and 1 base for J; bases not matched to a gene: 12. Here the CDR3 reads CASSQGPGGASGNTGELFF. The CDR3, as DNA: TGTGCCAGCAGCCAAGGCCCCGGTGGGGCTAGCGGGAACACCGGGGAGCTGTTTTTT.

A few counts support this clone. The V call is TRBV4-1, the J call TRBJ1-1; tentatively, D is TRBD1 (6 bases). CDR1 and CDR2 from the germline V gene are MGHRA and YSYEKL. The CDR3 loop spans 15 amino acids. V was clipped by 0 bases and J by 2 bases, with 10 bases between them. CDR3 region: CASSQDRGANTEAFF. For the CDR3, the DNA is TGCGCCAGCAGCCAAGATCGGGGGGCAAACACTGAAGCTTTCTTT.

This chain uses TRBV5-8 with TRBJ2-5; 7 positions match TRBD1. The CDR3 extends over 15 amino acids. Germline CDR1 reads SGHTS; CDR2 reads YDEGEE. Losses at the gene ends were 2 bases for V and 2 bases for J; bases not matched to a gene: 6. The CDR3 loop is CASSFRTGGQETQYF. DNA of the CDR3: TGTGCCAGCAGCTTCCGGACAGGCGGGCAAGAGACCCAGTACTTC.

V usage is TRBV9 and J usage is TRBJ1-1; possibly TRBD1 for D (6 bases). Germline V lookup: CDR1 SGDLS, CDR2 YYNGEE. CDR3 length equals 15 residues. Trimming shortened V by 0 bases and J by 2 bases, and 11 bases separated the two germline ends. The CDR3 loop reads CASSVGTGSNTEAFF. In DNA, the CDR3 is TGTGCCAGCAGCGTAGGAACAGGGTCTAACACTGAAGCTTTCTTT. Complete variable domain (other parts from reference TRBV9 and TRBJ1-1): DSGVTQTPKHLITATGQRVTLRCSPRSGDLSVYWYQQSLDQGLQFLIQYYNGEERAKGNILERFSAQQFPDLHSELNLSSLELGDSALYFCASSVGTGSNTEAFFGQGTRLTVV.

The genes are TRBV4-2 and TRBJ1-6; 7 bases match TRBD1. Looked up from germline, CDR1 is LGHNA and CDR2 is YNFKEQ. The CDR3 length is 15 residues. V lost 3 bases to trimming and J lost 5 bases; unmatched junction nucleotides: 4. The CDR3 region has the DNA TGTGCCAGCAGCCAGGGGCAGGGGGATAATTCACCCCTCCACTTT. Protein product: CASSQGQGDNSPLHF.